Listed below are T cell receptor beta chains from one sample, sequenced in a study of cytomegalovirus exposure and HLA in healthy donors. Some clones are missing from TCRdb's copy, which holds only in-frame ones; the method was immunoSEQ multiplex PCR. Among 200,000 to 250,000 clones listed, about 78% were seen once. Sequencing input: PBMCs. The receptors here all came from a male donor in good health and CMV-seronegative. Each CDR3 is given with its conserved first and last residue. A D gene is named only where the DNA matches it firmly. The listing skips clone size in some rows; elsewhere it reads once, few, many or a size class.

v_call	clone_size	j_call	d_call	cdr3_aa	cdr3_nt
TRBV11-2	NA	TRBJ2-1	TRBD2	CASSLTTSGRLEFF	TGTGCCAGCAGCCTTACGACTAGCGGGAGATTAGAGTTCTTC
TRBV19	NA	TRBJ2-2	NA	CASSMVPTSQTGELFF	TGTGCCAGTAGTATGGTCCCCACTAGCCAGACCGGGGAGCTGTTTTTT
TRBV9	NA	TRBJ1-5	NA	CASSLHRGNQPQHF	TGTGCCAGCAGTCTACACAGAGGCAATCAGCCCCAGCATTTT
TRBV7-2	once	TRBJ2-1	NA	CASSLIQRGYNEQFF	TGTGCCAGCAGCTTAATCCAGCGAGGCTACAATGAGCAGTTCTTC
TRBV28	NA	TRBJ2-7	NA	CASSPEVRAYEQYF	TGTGCCAGCAGTCCCGAGGTGCGGGCTTACGAGCAGTACTTC
TRBV5-1	once	TRBJ2-4	NA	CASSAASGTKNIQYF	TGCGCCAGCAGCGCCGCATCAGGGACCAAAAACATTCAGTACTTC
TRBV7-3	NA	TRBJ2-1	TRBD1	CASSKTGGANNEQFF	TGTGCCAGCAGCAAGACAGGGGGTGCAAACAATGAGCAGTTCTTC
TRBV11-2	NA	TRBJ2-2	TRBD2	CASSLVAGGLGSGELFF	TGTGCCAGCAGCTTAGTAGCGGGAGGGTTAGGCTCCGGGGAGCTGTTTTTT
TRBV10-1	NA	TRBJ2-7	NA	CASSDTGAYEQYF	TGCGCCAGCAGTGACACAGGAGCCTACGAGCAGTACTTC
TRBV9	NA	TRBJ2-1	TRBD1	CASSVAGQSYNEQFF	TGTGCCAGCAGCGTAGCGGGACAGTCCTACAATGAGCAGTTCTTC
TRBV19	NA	TRBJ1-5	TRBD1	CASVTGTGHQPQHF	TGTGCCAGTGTGACCGGGACAGGGCATCAGCCCCAGCATTTT
TRBV6-5	NA	TRBJ2-2	TRBD2	CASRGASGRAGELFF	TGTGCCAGCCGAGGGGCTAGCGGGCGAGCCGGGGAGCTGTTTTTT
TRBV4-1	once	TRBJ1-5	NA	CATRERDAWEQPQHF	TGCGCCACCAGAGAGCGGGATGCTTGGGAACAGCCCCAGCATTTT
TRBV5-8	NA	TRBJ2-1	NA	CASPPNRGSYNEQFF	TGTGCCAGTCCGCCAAACCGGGGCTCCTACAATGAGCAGTTCTTC
TRBV27	NA	TRBJ2-7	TRBD1	CASSSGTGIYEQYF	TGTGCCAGCAGTTCCGGGACAGGGATTTACGAGCAGTACTTC
TRBV6-5	NA	TRBJ2-1	NA	CASSYSVAGLAGEQFF	TGTGCCAGCAGTTACTCGGTGGCAGGGCTTGCTGGTGAGCAGTTCTTC
TRBV21-1	once	TRBJ1-2	NA	CASSKVRVLDYGYTF	TGTGCCAGCAGCAAAGTCAGGGTATTAGACTATGGCTACACCTTC
TRBV5-1	few	TRBJ2-1	NA	CASSSDRLFNEQFF	TGCGCCAGCAGCTCGGACAGATTATTCAATGAGCAGTTCTTC
TRBV9	once	TRBJ2-3	TRBD2	CASSQGTSGTDTQYF	TGTGCCAGCAGCCAAGGGACTAGCGGCACAGATACGCAGTATTTT
TRBV9	NA	TRBJ2-1	NA	CASSVRGKPNEQFF	TGTGCCAGCAGCGTACGAGGAAAACCCAATGAGCAGTTCTTC
TRBV5-6	few	TRBJ1-5	NA	CASSSLGSNQPQHF	TGTGCCAGCAGCTCACTAGGGAGCAATCAGCCCCAGCATTTT
TRBV27	NA	TRBJ2-3	TRBD2	CASSLGSGISTDTQYF	TGTGCCAGCAGTTTAGGAAGCGGGATTAGCACAGATACGCAGTATTTT
TRBV7-9	few	TRBJ1-5	NA	CASSHSNQPQHF	TGTGCCAGTAGCCATAGCAATCAGCCCCAGCATTTT
TRBV27	NA	TRBJ1-5	TRBD1	CASSSGQSSEPQHF	TGTGCCAGCAGTTCGGGACAGTCCTCGGAGCCCCAGCATTTT
TRBV30	NA	TRBJ1-1	TRBD1	CAWSVDRGGTEAFF	TGTGCCTGGAGTGTAGACAGGGGGGGGACTGAAGCTTTCTTT
TRBV18	NA	TRBJ2-7	TRBD2	CASSPLSGSKPYEQYF	TGTGCCAGCTCACCTTTAAGCGGGAGCAAGCCCTACGAGCAGTACTTC
TRBV10-1	NA	TRBJ2-7	NA	CASSEGGTVYEQYF	TGCGCCAGCAGTGAAGGAGGGACTGTCTACGAGCAGTACTTC
TRBV19	NA	TRBJ2-7	NA	CASSSMAAAKGGEQYF	TGTGCCAGTAGCTCGATGGCGGCGGCAAAGGGAGGCGAGCAGTACTTC
TRBV7-9	NA	TRBJ2-7	TRBD2	CASSAKTSGRHEQYF	TGTGCCAGCAGCGCCAAGACTAGCGGGAGACACGAGCAGTACTTC
TRBV6-1	once	TRBJ2-3	NA	CASRQGSTDTQYF	TGTGCCAGCAGACAGGGTAGCACAGATACGCAGTATTTT
TRBV7-2	NA	TRBJ2-1	TRBD2	CASSLAGGGLGAVGQFF	TGTGCCAGCAGCTTAGCGGGGGGGGGACTAGGGGCCGTGGGGCAGTTCTTC
TRBV11-3	NA	TRBJ2-1	TRBD1	CASSSRTGAYNEQFF	TGTGCCAGCAGCTCTAGGACAGGGGCCTACAATGAGCAGTTCTTC
TRBV21-1	NA	TRBJ1-3	NA	CASRSAGDQIFSGNTIYF	TGTGCCAGCCGCTCGGCAGGGGACCAAATCTTCTCTGGAAACACCATATATTTT
TRBV7-9	NA	TRBJ1-3	NA	CASLRETSSSGNTIYF	TGTGCCAGCCTCAGGGAAACTTCGTCCTCTGGAAACACCATATATTTT
TRBV7-2	NA	TRBJ2-1	NA	CASSLRFGSYNEQFF	TGTGCCAGCAGCTTGAGATTCGGGTCCTACAATGAGCAGTTCTTC
TRBV19	NA	TRBJ2-1	TRBD2	CASSTVAGEENEQFF	TGTGCCAGTAGTACGGTAGCGGGAGAGGAGAATGAGCAGTTCTTC
TRBV7-9	NA	TRBJ2-3	NA	CASSLGLTSADTQYF	TGTGCCAGCAGCCTGGGACTTACATCCGCGGATACGCAGTATTTT
TRBV10-1	NA	TRBJ2-7	TRBD2	CASSSSGRSHEQYF	TGCGCCAGCAGTTCTAGCGGGAGGTCCCACGAGCAGTACTTC
TRBV5-6	few	TRBJ2-7	TRBD2	CASRPGLADSYEQYF	TGTGCCAGCAGACCCGGACTAGCGGACTCCTACGAGCAGTACTTC
TRBV7-3	NA	TRBJ2-7	TRBD1	CASRVAGTGGVYEQYF	TGTGCCAGCAGGGTGGCCGGGACAGGGGGCGTCTACGAGCAGTACTTC
TRBV6-6	few	TRBJ2-3	TRBD1	CASSPGQSDTQYF	TGTGCCAGCAGTCCGGGACAGTCAGATACGCAGTATTTT
TRBV10-2	NA	TRBJ2-1	TRBD1	CASNPTGASYNEQFF	TGCGCCAGCAACCCAACAGGGGCCTCCTACAATGAGCAGTTCTTC
TRBV30	NA	TRBJ1-1	NA	CAWKLGGGRMNTEAFF	TGTGCCTGGAAGTTAGGGGGGGGCCGAATGAACACTGAAGCTTTCTTT
TRBV29-1	NA	TRBJ1-5	NA	CSVEVTGDSNQPRHF	TGCAGCGTTGAAGTTACGGGAGATAGCAATCAGCCCCGGCATTTT
TRBV2	NA	TRBJ1-1	NA	CASSDGGAFF	TGTGCCAGCAGTGACGGGGGAGCTTTCTTT
TRBV7-8	NA	TRBJ1-5	NA	CASSLAAGGMTYSNQPQHF	TGTGCCAGCAGCTTAGCCGCGGGGGGAATGACTTATAGCAATCAGCCCCAGCATTTT